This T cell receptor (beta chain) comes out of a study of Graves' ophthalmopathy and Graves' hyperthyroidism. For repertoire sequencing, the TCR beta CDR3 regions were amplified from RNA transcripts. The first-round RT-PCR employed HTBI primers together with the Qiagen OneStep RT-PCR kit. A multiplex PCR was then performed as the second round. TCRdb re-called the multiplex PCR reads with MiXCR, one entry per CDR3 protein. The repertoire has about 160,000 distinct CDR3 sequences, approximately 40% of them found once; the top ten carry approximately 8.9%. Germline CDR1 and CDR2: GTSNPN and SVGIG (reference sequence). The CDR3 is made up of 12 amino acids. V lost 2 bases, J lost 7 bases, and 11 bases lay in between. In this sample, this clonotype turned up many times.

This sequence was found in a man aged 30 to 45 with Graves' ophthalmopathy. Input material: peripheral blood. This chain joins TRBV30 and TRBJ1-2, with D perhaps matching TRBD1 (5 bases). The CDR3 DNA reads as TGTGCCTGGAGTCCTACAGGTAGTGGCTACACCTTC. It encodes CAWSPTGSGYTF.